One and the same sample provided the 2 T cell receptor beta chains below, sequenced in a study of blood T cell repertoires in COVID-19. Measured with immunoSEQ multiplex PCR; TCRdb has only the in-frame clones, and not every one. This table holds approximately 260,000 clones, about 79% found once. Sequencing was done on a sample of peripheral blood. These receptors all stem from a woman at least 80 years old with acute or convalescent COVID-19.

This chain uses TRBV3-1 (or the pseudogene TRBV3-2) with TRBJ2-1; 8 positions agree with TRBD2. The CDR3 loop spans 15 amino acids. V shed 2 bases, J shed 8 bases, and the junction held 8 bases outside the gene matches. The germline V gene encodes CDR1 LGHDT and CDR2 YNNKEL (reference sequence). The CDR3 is CASSQMAGGWDEQFF. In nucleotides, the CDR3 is TGTGCCAGCAGCCAAATGGCGGGGGGCTGGGATGAGCAGTTCTTC.

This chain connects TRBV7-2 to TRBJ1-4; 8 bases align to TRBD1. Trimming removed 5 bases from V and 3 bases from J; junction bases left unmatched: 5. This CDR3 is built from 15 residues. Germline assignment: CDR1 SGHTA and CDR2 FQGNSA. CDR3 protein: CASSPGGQANEKLFF. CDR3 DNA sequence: TGTGCCAGCAGCCCAGGGGGACAGGCTAATGAAAAACTGTTTTTT. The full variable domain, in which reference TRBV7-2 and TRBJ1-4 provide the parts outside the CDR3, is GAGVSQSPSNKVTEKGKDVELRCDPISGHTALYWYRQSLGQGLEFLIYFQGNSAPDKSGLPSDRFSAERTGGSVSTLTIQRTQQEDSAVYLCASSPGGQANEKLFFGSGTQLSVL.